A single sample is the source of the 13 T cell receptor beta chains below, sequenced in a study of shared clonotypes between healthy human individuals. The protocol was immunoSEQ multiplex PCR, while the TCRdb copy is restricted to in-frame clones and leaves out a portion. The sample lists millions of clones, approximately 92% occurring once. The sample comprised naive CD4+ T cells sorted from blood. The subset denotes: CD45RA+ positively selected. Source of these receptors: a man aged 18 to 30 in good health.

The chain employs TRBV11-2 and TRBJ1-6; 10 bases match TRBD1. V shed 5 bases, J shed 8 bases, and the junction held 6 bases outside the gene matches. The CDR3 covers 15 residues. Germline V gene lookup returns CDR1 SGHAT and CDR2 FQNNGV. The DNA of the CDR3 is TGTGCCAGCAGCGACAGGGGGCGAGGTGATTCACCCCTCCACTTT. Its protein is CASSDRGRGDSPLHF. Using reference TRBV11-2 and TRBJ1-6 for the parts outside the CDR3, the full variable domain is EAGVAQSPRYKIIEKRQSVAFWCNPISGHATLYWYQQILGQGPKLLIQFQNNGVVDDSQLPKDRFSAERLKGVDSTLKIQPAKLEDSAVYLCASSDRGRGDSPLHFGNGTRLTVT.

This rearrangement joins TRBV15 to TRBJ2-7; TRBD1 matches 8 bases. The CDR3 contains 15 residues. Germline CDR1 reads LNHNV; CDR2 reads YYDKDF (reference sequence). V lost 4 bases and J lost 0; bases outside the gene matches: 5. Here the CDR3 DNA reads TGTGCCACCAGCAAATTGGACAGGGACTCCTACGAGCAGTACTTC. Its translation is CATSKLDRDSYEQYF.

This chain connects TRBV9 to TRBJ2-2; 7 bases are shared with TRBD1. The CDR3 sequence is 15 residues long. Per the germline V gene, CDR1 is SGDLS and CDR2 is YYNGEE. The V segment lost 3 bases and the J segment 4 bases; nucleotides outside the gene matches: 6. Here the CDR3 reads CASSGQGLGTGELFF. The CDR3 nucleotides read TGTGCCAGCAGCGGACAGGGCCTAGGCACCGGGGAGCTGTTTTTT.

A single count supports this clone. The rearrangement joins TRBV18 to TRBJ2-7, with D possibly TRBD1 on 5 matching bases. This CDR3 is built from 16 residues. The germline V gene encodes CDR1 KGHSH and CDR2 LQKENI. Trimming left V 0 bases short and J 4 bases short, with 16 bases between. CDR3 loop: CASSPPMGSSGYEQYF. The CDR3 DNA is TGTGCCAGCTCACCACCGATGGGGTCGTCAGGGTACGAGCAGTACTTC.

This chain uses TRBV19 with TRBJ2-7; 9 bases are shared with TRBD1. CDR1 and CDR2 (germline): LNHDA, SQIVND (reference sequence). The CDR3 loop spans 15 amino acids. Germline trimming cut 3 bases from V and 2 bases from J; bases unmatched to any gene: 5. CDR3 coding DNA: TGTGCCAGTAGTATCGGGACAGGGTTACCCTACGAGCAGTACTTC. It translates to CASSIGTGLPYEQYF.

The CDR3, as DNA: TGTGCCAGCTCACCACGGGACAGGGGACACCAACGGGCGTACAATGAGCAGTTCTTC. Its protein product is CASSPRDRGHQRAYNEQFF. This chain links TRBV18 with TRBJ2-1; 10 nucleotides match TRBD1. Germline loops: CDR1 KGHSH, CDR2 LQKENI. The CDR3 consists of 19 residues. The V segment lost 1 base and the J segment 4 bases; nucleotides outside the gene matches: 13.

As to this clone: Other DNA sequences from this sample encode an identical CDR3 as well. The CDR3 DNA reads as TGCGCCAGCAGCTTGGGAGGGACAGGCCCCTACGAGCAGTACTTC. Translation gives CASSLGGTGPYEQYF. The chain has TRBV5-1 and TRBJ2-7, with 8 bases aligning to TRBD1. J gave up 2 bases and V 0 bases, and 4 bases lay outside the gene matches. Germline values: CDR1 SGHRS, CDR2 YFSETQ. The CDR3 has 15 residues.

The chain couples TRBV9 to TRBJ2-1; possibly TRBD2 for D (6 bases). Trimming took 0 bases from V and 4 from J, leaving 11 bases between them. The CDR3 spans 15 residues. The V gene's germline CDR1 is SGDLS and CDR2 YYNGEE. The CDR3 sequence: CASSVVGEAYNEQFF. The CDR3 nucleotides read TGTGCCAGCAGCGTAGTTGGGGAGGCATACAATGAGCAGTTCTTC.

The chain combines TRBV4-3 with TRBJ2-6; D is undetermined. The germline V and J ends were trimmed by 4 bases and 5 bases, with 12 bases remaining between them. Germline V gene lookup returns CDR1 LGHNA and CDR2 YSLEER. The CDR3 sequence is 15 residues long. For the CDR3, the DNA is TGCGCCAGCAGCCTAGACCTCACCCGGGCCAACGTCCTGACTTTC. Protein sequence: CASSLDLTRANVLTF.

The genes are TRBV11-3 and TRBJ2-7, with 13 nucleotides matching TRBD2. V lost 5 bases and J lost 0; bases outside the gene matches: 10. The CDR3 loop spans 18 amino acids. The V gene's germline CDR1 is SGHNT and CDR2 YENEEA. This CDR3 is CASSPRLAGGPSSYEQYF. The CDR3 nucleotides read TGTGCCAGCAGCCCGCGACTAGCGGGAGGTCCGAGCTCCTACGAGCAGTACTTC.

This chain connects TRBV6-6 to TRBJ2-2, with TRBD1 as a possible D gene (5 bases). CDR3 length: 13 amino acids. CDR1 and CDR2 (germline): MNHNY, SVGAGI (reference sequence). V was pared by 6 bases and J by 3 bases, with 8 bases between. CDR3 loop: CASRIQDTGELFF. Here the CDR3 DNA reads TGTGCCAGCAGGATACAGGACACCGGGGAGCTGTTTTTT.

On this clone: The sample carries other DNA sequences with the same CDR3. V and J are TRBV7-2 and TRBJ2-7; 10 positions match TRBD2. J was trimmed by 1 base and V by 2 bases; bases with no gene match: 2. CDR3 length equals 15 residues. The V gene's germline CDR1 is SGHTA and CDR2 FQGNSA. The CDR3: CASSLIAGGSYEQYF. The CDR3, as DNA: TGTGCCAGCAGCTTAATAGCGGGAGGATCCTACGAGCAGTACTTC.

The chain is built from TRBV6-5 and TRBJ2-7, with TRBD1 matching 7 bases. V trimming: 5 bases; J trimming: 3 bases; junction bases outside the gene matches: 7. The CDR3 length is 14 residues. The germline CDR1 and CDR2 sequences are MNHEY and SVGAGI. CDR3 loop: CASSPPGQHYEQYF. CDR3 DNA sequence: TGTGCCAGCAGTCCCCCGGGACAGCACTACGAGCAGTACTTC.